A selection of T cell receptor beta chains follows, all from one sample in a study of blood T cell repertoires in COVID-19. Sequenced by immunoSEQ multiplex PCR; TCRdb stores in-frame clones only, minus some. This sample carries about 240,000 clones, 85% to 90% of them seen once, and the ten largest clones take roughly 3.7%. Material: PBMCs or T cells enriched from blood (not recorded which). These receptor sequences come from a young woman who had recovered from COVID-19. CDR3s include the opening cysteine and the closing phenylalanine or tryptophan. A D gene is named only where the DNA matches it firmly. Size values are once, few and many counts, or a class for expanded clones, and some rows have none.

d_call j_call clone_size v_call cdr3_aa cdr3_nt
- TRBJ1-4 - TRBV30 CAGWREKLFF TGTGCCGGTTGGAGGGAAAAACTGTTTTTT
TRBD2 TRBJ2-7 - TRBV28 CATGGYYEQYF TGTGCCACGGGGGGGTACTACGAGCAGTACTTC
TRBD1 TRBJ1-5 once TRBV28 CASSLSGQGASGQPQHF TGTGCCAGCAGTTTATCGGGACAGGGGGCTTCGGGTCAGCCCCAGCATTTT
- TRBJ1-5 - TRBV24-1 CATSGRGGAGGNQPQHF TGTGCCACCAGTGGCCGGGGGGGGGCTGGAGGCAATCAGCCCCAGCATTTT
- TRBJ2-1 - TRBV20-1 CSASPMTPSAQFF TGCAGTGCTAGTCCCATGACTCCTTCTGCACAGTTCTTC
- TRBJ1-1 - TRBV28 CATLGGAVNTEAFF TGTGCCACACTAGGAGGCGCGGTGAACACTGAAGCTTTCTTT
- TRBJ1-2 - TRBV19 CASISTGSAGYTF TGTGCCAGTATTTCTACAGGGTCCGCTGGCTACACCTTC
TRBD2 TRBJ2-7 - TRBV4-2 CASSPQSAGDYEQYF TGTGCCAGCAGCCCCCAATCTGCGGGAGACTACGAGCAGTACTTC
- TRBJ2-1 - TRBV29-1 CSVGGRASYNEQFF TGCAGCGTTGGGGGCAGGGCGTCCTACAATGAGCAGTTCTTC
TRBD1 TRBJ2-7 - TRBV27 CASSYRDRGGEQYF TGTGCCAGCAGTTATCGGGACAGGGGGGGCGAGCAGTACTTC
- TRBJ1-6 - TRBV18 CASSPEASANSPLHF TGTGCCAGCTCACCAGAGGCGTCAGCAAATTCACCCCTCCACTTT
TRBD1 TRBJ2-7 - TRBV7-3 CASSLTGTGVGEQYF TGTGCCAGCAGCTTAACCGGGACAGGGGTAGGCGAGCAGTACTTC
TRBD2 TRBJ2-1 - TRBV7-6 CASSLRAGTSGPKSSYNEQFF TGTGCCAGCAGCTTACGTGCCGGGACTAGCGGGCCTAAGAGCTCCTACAATGAGCAGTTCTTC
- TRBJ1-2 - TRBV7-2 CASSPQTGFYGYTF TGTGCCAGCAGCCCCCAAACAGGGTTCTATGGCTACACCTTC
- TRBJ2-7 - TRBV7-2 CASSLNLASEQYF TGTGCCAGCAGCTTAAATCTTGCGAGTGAGCAGTACTTC
- TRBJ2-3 - TRBV5-4 CASSLPGTRSTDTQYF TGTGCCAGCAGCTTACCGGGGACAAGAAGCACAGATACGCAGTATTTT
- TRBJ2-5 - TRBV4-1 CASSQTYRETQYF TGCGCCAGCAGCCAAACCTACAGGGAGACCCAGTACTTC
- TRBJ1-2 - TRBV6-5 CASTELGGLGYTF TGTGCCAGCACAGAACTCGGGGGGCTTGGCTACACCTTC
- TRBJ2-7 - TRBV28 CASSFLGGGEQYF TGTGCCAGCAGTTTCCTGGGAGGGGGCGAGCAGTACTTC
- TRBJ1-1 - TRBV3-1/TRBV3-2 CASSQNSISTEAFF TGTGCCAGCAGCCAAAACAGTATTAGCACTGAAGCTTTCTTT
- TRBJ2-7 - TRBV12-3/TRBV12-4 CASTFGSDEQYF TGTGCCAGCACTTTCGGTTCCGACGAGCAGTACTTC
TRBD1 TRBJ1-5 - TRBV2 CASSPGQGVQPQHF TGTGCCAGCAGCCCGGGACAGGGGGTTCAGCCCCAGCATTTT
- TRBJ1-5 - TRBV2 CASRSEGVQPQHF TGTGCCAGCAGGTCAGAAGGGGTTCAGCCCCAGCATTTT